These 17 T cell receptor beta chains share one sample of origin, sequenced in a study of blood T cell repertoires in COVID-19. Measured with immunoSEQ multiplex PCR; TCRdb has only the in-frame clones, and not every one. This sample carries some 200,000 clones, 75% to 85% of them seen once, and the ten largest clones take more than 9%. Sequencing was performed on peripheral blood. These TCRs come from a man aged 45-65 years with active or convalescent COVID-19.

This chain joins TRBV18 and TRBJ1-3; D uncertain. The CDR3 has 16 amino acids. The germline V gene has CDR1 KGHSH and CDR2 LQKENI. V gave up 0 bases and J gave up 4 bases, with 13 bases separating them. In nucleotides, the CDR3 is TGTGCCAGCTCACCACCGACGGGTTCGGTCGGAAACACCATATATTTT. Translating it yields CASSPPTGSVGNTIYF.

The chain has TRBV4-1 and TRBJ1-2; D may be TRBD1 (5 bases). Deletions cut 4 bases from V and 1 base from J, with 16 bases between. Per germline, CDR1 MGHRA and CDR2 YSYEKL. There are 16 residues in the CDR3. The CDR3 DNA follows: TGCGCCAGCAGCCGGCCTGGACAAAATTTTAACTATGGCTACACCTTC. Translating it yields CASSRPGQNFNYGYTF.

The chain joins TRBV4-3 to TRBJ2-7; 12 bases match TRBD2. With V trimmed by 1 base and J by 4 bases, 11 bases remained unmatched. Germline V CDR1 and CDR2: LGHNA, YSLEER. The CDR3 extends over 18 amino acids. The CDR3 DNA reads as TGCGCCAGCAGCCAAGGACGACCTAGCGGGAGGGCAGCGTACGAGCAGTACTTC. Encoded protein: CASSQGRPSGRAAYEQYF.

V gene TRBV10-3 combines with J gene TRBJ2-7; 8 positions match TRBD1. The V segment lost 5 bases and the J segment 7 bases; nucleotides outside the gene matches: 10. Germline V CDR1 and CDR2: ENHRY, SYGVKD. The CDR3 length is 14 residues. The CDR3 DNA follows: TGTGCCATCAGTTTAGGACAGGGAGTTTTTGAGCAGTACGTC. It codes for CAISLGQGVFEQYV.

V gene TRBV9 combines with J gene TRBJ2-1; 7 bases are a match to TRBD2. From germline, CDR1 is SGDLS and CDR2 YYNGEE. After removal of 2 bases from V and 6 bases from J, the junction contained 8 bases not matched to a gene. The CDR3 length is 15 residues. This CDR3 reads CASSVRATSRNEQFF. As DNA, the CDR3 is TGTGCCAGCAGCGTCAGGGCGACTAGCCGCAATGAGCAGTTCTTC.

This rearrangement joins TRBV15 to TRBJ2-1; maybe TRBD2 (5 bases). The CDR3 contains 16 residues. Germline V lookup: CDR1 LNHNV, CDR2 YYDKDF (reference sequence). Trimming removed 4 bases from V and 4 bases from J, with 17 bases in between. This CDR3 reads CATSKPPGILYNEQFF. CDR3 coding DNA: TGTGCCACCAGCAAGCCTCCCGGGATCCTTTACAATGAGCAGTTCTTC.

The chain employs TRBV18 and TRBJ1-5, with 8 bases aligning to TRBD1. V was pared by 0 bases and J by 4 bases, with 8 bases of the junction left unmatched. The CDR3 length is 17 residues. Germline CDR1 reads KGHSH; CDR2 reads LQKENI. The CDR3 DNA reads as TGTGCCAGCTCACCACCTGCCGCGAGGACAGGGAATCAGCCCCAGCATTTT. The encoded protein is CASSPPAARTGNQPQHF.

CDR3 region: CASSLLEDQPQHF. In nucleotides, the CDR3 is TGTGCCAGCAGTTTGTTGGAGGATCAGCCCCAGCATTTT. This chain joins TRBV12-3 or TRBV12-4 and TRBJ1-5, with D uncertain. Between the trimmed V and J ends, which lost 3 bases and 5 bases, there was a span of 8 bases. This CDR3 comprises 13 residues.

The gene calls are TRBV11-2 and TRBJ2-7, with TRBD1 matching over 8 bases. Trimming at V came to 3 bases and at J to 2 bases, leaving 3 bases not matched to a gene. CDR1 is SGHAT and CDR2 is FQNNGV in the germline V gene. This CDR3 has 14 residues. This chain's CDR3 is CASSFAGGPYEQYV. In nucleotides, the CDR3 is TGTGCCAGCAGCTTTGCAGGGGGCCCCTACGAGCAGTACGTC.

The chain links TRBV6-1 to TRBJ2-7, with 9 positions matching TRBD1. Germline trimming cut 6 bases from V and 1 base from J; bases unmatched to any gene: 4. The CDR3 extends over 14 amino acids. Germline V gene lookup returns CDR1 MNHNS and CDR2 SASEGT. The CDR3 spells CASSRTGASYEQYF. The CDR3 DNA reads TGTGCCAGCAGCAGGACAGGGGCTTCCTACGAGCAGTACTTC.

This clone was seen only a few times. The chain combines TRBV7-2 with TRBJ2-6; perhaps TRBD2 as D (5 bases). Trimming pared 5 bases from V and 0 bases from J, leaving 8 bases between. The germline CDR1 and CDR2 sequences are SGHTA and FQGNSA. CDR3 size: 15 residues. In nucleotides, the CDR3 is TGTGCCAGCAGCCGGGGTGCCTCTGGGGCCAACGTCCTGACTTTC. Protein sequence: CASSRGASGANVLTF. Full variable domain (rest looked up from reference TRBV7-2 and TRBJ2-6): GAGVSQSPSNKVTEKGKDVELRCDPISGHTALYWYRQSLGQGLEFLIYFQGNSAPDKSGLPSDRFSAERTGGSVSTLTIQRTQQEDSAVYLCASSRGASGANVLTFGAGSRLTVL.

This chain uses TRBV13 with TRBJ2-1; 7 bases are a match to TRBD1. The CDR3 extends over 13 amino acids. Germline V gives CDR1 PRHDT, CDR2 FYEKMQ (reference sequence). Trimming at V came to 5 bases and at J to 10 bases, leaving 8 bases not matched to a gene. This CDR3 reads CASSGRQGVEQFF. The CDR3 nucleotides are TGTGCCAGCAGCGGGAGACAGGGTGTGGAGCAGTTCTTC.

V gene TRBV7-8 combines with J gene TRBJ2-1; 11 bases align to TRBD2. Germline V CDR1 and CDR2: SGHVS, FQNEAQ. V was clipped by 5 bases and J by 6 bases; unmatched bases: 3. The CDR3 has 14 amino acids. The CDR3 sequence: CASSQLAGVNEQFF. The CDR3 nucleotides are TGTGCCAGCAGCCAACTAGCGGGAGTCAATGAGCAGTTCTTC.

J is TRBJ1-3 and V is TRBV24-1, with 7 bases fitting TRBD1. The CDR3 length is 11 residues. Germline V gene sequence: CDR1 KGHDR, CDR2 SFDVKD. V trimming: 9 bases; J trimming: 8 bases; junction bases outside the gene matches: 3. CDR3 residues: CATEGAHTIYF. The CDR3 DNA reads as TGTGCCACCGAGGGGGCACACACCATATATTTT.

This sequence joins TRBV13 and TRBJ2-2; D might be TRBD1 (7 bases). With 5 bases removed from V and 7 bases from J, the gap between germline ends came to 17 bases. The CDR3 is 15 residues long. Germline assignment: CDR1 PRHDT and CDR2 FYEKMQ (reference sequence). The chain's CDR3 is CASSPTPGDSGELFF. The CDR3 bases are TGTGCCAGCAGCCCTACCCCGGGGGACAGCGGGGAGCTGTTTTTT.

This clone was seen only once. V and J are TRBV5-1 and TRBJ2-3; 13 positions match TRBD2. Germline-derived CDR1 and CDR2 are SGHRS and YFSETQ. Trimming removed 3 bases from V and 0 bases from J; junction bases left unmatched: 16. The CDR3 spans 21 residues. The CDR3 here is CASSWNLGTSGNRPSTDTQYF. The DNA of the CDR3 is TGCGCCAGCAGCTGGAATTTAGGGACTAGCGGGAACCGCCCTAGCACAGATACGCAGTATTTT.

V gene TRBV5-1 combines with J gene TRBJ1-6, with TRBD1 as a possible D gene (5 bases). Trimming took 4 bases from V and 7 from J, leaving 15 bases between them. CDR1 SGHRS and CDR2 YFSETQ come from the germline V gene. This CDR3 contains 15 residues. CDR3 region: CASSDLGGGNSPLHF. The CDR3 bases are TGCGCCAGCAGCGACCTCGGGGGGGGAAATTCACCCCTCCACTTT.